This passage covers 13 T cell receptor beta chains from one sample sequenced in a study of cytomegalovirus exposure and HLA in healthy donors. With 60 Vbeta and 13 Jbeta primers, the PCR was carried out. Only in-frame clones appear in the TCRdb table, and some are missing; sequencing was by immunoSEQ multiplex PCR. The table includes more than 50,000 clones, roughly 72% detected once. The source material was PBMCs. The receptors stem from a woman aged 45-65 years in good health and CMV-seropositive.

This clone was counted between two and nine times. This rearrangement joins TRBV19 to TRBJ1-1; tentatively, D is TRBD1 (6 bases). V lost 6 bases and J lost 1, with 12 bases in between. Germline V gene lookup returns CDR1 LNHDA and CDR2 SQIVND (reference sequence). This CDR3 spans 14 amino acids. The DNA of the CDR3 is TGTGCCAGTAGGAAAGACAGGCGGAACACTGAAGCTTTCTTT. Translating gives CASRKDRRNTEAFF.

The chain uses TRBV6-5 and TRBJ2-2; 7 nucleotides align to TRBD2. From germline, CDR1 is MNHEY and CDR2 SVGAGI. The CDR3 covers 14 residues. J gave up 2 bases and V 5 bases, and 2 bases lay outside the gene matches. As DNA, the CDR3 is TGTGCCAGCAGTCGGGGGGTAAACACCGGGGAGCTGTTTTTT. This codes for CASSRGVNTGELFF.

The chain carries TRBV7-2 and TRBJ2-1; TRBD2 matches 7 bases. The V gene end was trimmed by 5 bases and the J gene end by 14 bases; junction bases not matched to a gene: 6. Looked up from germline, CDR1 is SGHTA and CDR2 is FQGNSA. The CDR3 is made up of 11 amino acids. The CDR3 is CASSPGRVEFF. The CDR3 coding sequence is TGTGCCAGCAGCCCGGGGAGGGTCGAGTTCTTC.

V gene TRBV5-5 combines with J gene TRBJ1-5; 7 nucleotides agree with TRBD1. The V gene's germline CDR1 is SGHKS and CDR2 YYEKEE (reference sequence). V dropped 4 bases and J dropped 6; count of bases not matched to a gene: 4. This CDR3 is 13 amino acids long. The CDR3 nucleotides read TGTGCCAGCAGCCCGACAGGGAGTCAGCCCCAGCATTTT. Protein product: CASSPTGSQPQHF.

The chain carries TRBV2 and TRBJ1-2, with TRBD1 matching over 7 bases. Trimming at V came to 6 bases and at J to 8 bases, leaving 12 bases not matched to a gene. CDR1 and CDR2 (germline): SNHLY, FYNNEI. This CDR3 spans 14 amino acids. DNA of the CDR3: TGTGCCAGCAGCCGCGGGACAGCCCAAGGGGGCTACACCTTC. It yields the protein CASSRGTAQGGYTF.

This clone was detected only a few times. The rearrangement uses TRBV6-5 and TRBJ1-1, with D tentatively TRBD1 (5 bases). The germline V gene has CDR1 MNHEY and CDR2 SVGAGI. The CDR3 loop spans 15 amino acids. The V end lost 2 bases, the J end lost 1 base, and 11 bases lay between the germline ends. The CDR3 region has the DNA TGTGCCAGCAGTTACGGAGTAGGGGAGAACACTGAAGCTTTCTTT. It specifies CASSYGVGENTEAFF.

The chain is built from TRBV4-2 and TRBJ2-1; maybe TRBD2 (5 bases). The CDR3 length is 12 residues. Per germline, CDR1 LGHNA and CDR2 YNFKEQ. V gave up 4 bases and J gave up 9 bases, with 10 bases separating them. As DNA, the CDR3 is TGTGCCAGCAGCCCCGGACGGGGTGAGCAGTTCTTC. It translates to CASSPGRGEQFF.

The chain links TRBV4-3 to TRBJ2-4, with D perhaps TRBD2 (5 bases). Trimming removed 4 bases at V and 1 base at J, with 11 bases between. CDR3 size: 15 residues. The germline gives CDR1 LGHNA, CDR2 YSLEER. For the CDR3, the DNA is TGCGCCAGCAGCCTCTTAGCGTCCGCCAAAAACATTCAGTACTTC. It translates to CASSLLASAKNIQYF.

The chain employs TRBV25-1 and TRBJ1-2, with D possibly matching TRBD1 (5 bases). This CDR3 comprises 15 residues. Germline-derived CDR1 and CDR2 are MGHDK and SYGVNS. Trimming took 7 bases from V and 5 from J, leaving 20 bases between them. This chain's CDR3 is CASTLDSKGFYGYTF. CDR3 coding DNA: TGTGCCAGCACCCTCGACAGTAAAGGGTTTTATGGCTACACCTTC.

The CDR3 region has the DNA TGCGCCAGCAGCCAAGATCCCACGGGACAGGCTGTGCAGCAGTACTTC. Residues: CASSQDPTGQAVQQYF. This chain connects TRBV4-3 to TRBJ2-7; TRBD1 aligns across 8 bases. The junction had 12 bases not matched to a gene; V was cut back by 0 bases and J by 8 bases. The CDR3 loop spans 16 amino acids. Germline CDR1 and CDR2: LGHNA and YSLEER.

V and J are TRBV7-2 and TRBJ1-1; D unclear. CDR1 is SGHTA and CDR2 is FQGNSA in the germline V gene. V lost 5 bases and J lost 2, with 6 bases in between. CDR3 size: 12 residues. The CDR3 region is CASSHINTEAFF. CDR3 DNA: TGTGCCAGCAGCCACATAAACACTGAAGCTTTCTTT.

The chain carries TRBV2 and TRBJ2-3; possibly TRBD2 for D (5 bases). Per the germline V gene, CDR1 is SNHLY and CDR2 is FYNNEI. V lost 7 bases and J lost 3, with 8 bases in between. This CDR3 is built from 12 residues. The CDR3 region has the DNA TGTGCCAGCAACGGGGTTACAGATACGCAGTATTTT. Protein product: CASNGVTDTQYF. Supplemented by reference TRBV2 and TRBJ2-3, the full variable domain reads EPEVTQTPSHQVTQMGQEVILRCVPISNHLYFYWYRQILGQKVEFLVSFYNNEISEKSEIFDDQFSVERPDGSNFTLKIRSTKLEDSAMYFCASNGVTDTQYFGPGTRLTVL.

This chain links TRBV7-6 with TRBJ1-5; possibly TRBD1 for D (5 bases). CDR3 size: 15 residues. Germline values: CDR1 SGHVS, CDR2 FNYEAQ. Trimming left V 5 bases short and J 3 bases short, with 14 bases between. The CDR3 DNA follows: TGTGCCAGCAGCCAAACCGGGGGGTCCAATCAGCCCCAGCATTTT. This sequence encodes CASSQTGGSNQPQHF.